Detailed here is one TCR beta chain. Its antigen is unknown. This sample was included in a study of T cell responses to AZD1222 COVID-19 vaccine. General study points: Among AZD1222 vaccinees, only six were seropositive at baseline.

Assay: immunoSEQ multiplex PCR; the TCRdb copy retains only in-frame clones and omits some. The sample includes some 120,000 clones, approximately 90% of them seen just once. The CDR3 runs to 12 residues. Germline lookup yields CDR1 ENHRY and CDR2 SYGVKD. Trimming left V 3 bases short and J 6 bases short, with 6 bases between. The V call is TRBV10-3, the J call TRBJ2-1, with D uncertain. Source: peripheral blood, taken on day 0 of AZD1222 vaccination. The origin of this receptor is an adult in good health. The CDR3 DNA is TGTGCCATCAGTGAAAGTACCAATGAGCAGTTCTTC. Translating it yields CAISESTNEQFF.